The T cell receptor (beta chain) under discussion was sequenced for a study of shared clonotypes between healthy human individuals. Findings and caveats of the study: Blood was the sole source, and tissue repertoires probably differ. Clonotypes shared by all four sorted-subset donors had higher generation probabilities than non-shared clonotypes. Naive CD4 clonotypes were shared across a handful of donors at 4% to 5%.

Sequencing was performed with immunoSEQ multiplex PCR; in TCRdb, only in-frame clones are kept and a portion is missing. Of around 2,000,000 clones in the sample, 85% to 95% were seen once. The CDR3 contains 14 residues. V lost 6 bases, J lost 0 bases, and 3 bases stayed unmatched. CDR1 and CDR2 (germline): LNHDA, SQIVND (reference sequence). Concerning this clone itself: Its target is not known.

This receptor was identified in a man between 18 and 35 years old in good health. Sequenced material: naive CD4+ T cells sorted from blood. The subset: CD45RA+ positively selected. The chain carries TRBV19 and TRBJ2-3, with TRBD1 matching 7 bases. As DNA, the CDR3 is TGTGCCAGTAGGGCGACAGGGAGCACAGATACGCAGTATTTT. It is translated as CASRATGSTDTQYF.